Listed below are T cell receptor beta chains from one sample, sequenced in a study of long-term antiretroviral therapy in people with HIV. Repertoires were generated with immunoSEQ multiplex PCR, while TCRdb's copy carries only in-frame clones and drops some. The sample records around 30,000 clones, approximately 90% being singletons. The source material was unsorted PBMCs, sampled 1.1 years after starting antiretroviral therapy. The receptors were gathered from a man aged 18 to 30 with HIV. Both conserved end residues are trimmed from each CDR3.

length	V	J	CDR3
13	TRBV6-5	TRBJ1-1	ASKPGDRGETEAF
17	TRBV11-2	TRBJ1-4	ASSLAERAGGLVNEKLF
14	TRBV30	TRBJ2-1	AWSDPSGRALNEQF
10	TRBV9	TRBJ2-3	ASSVAADTQY
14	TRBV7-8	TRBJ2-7	ASSFGATALAYEQY
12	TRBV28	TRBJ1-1	ASSLPWGNTEAF
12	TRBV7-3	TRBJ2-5	ASRSSGSGETQY
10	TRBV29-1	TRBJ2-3	SVERDFKAQY
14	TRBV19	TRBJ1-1	ASTGQEGRSNTEAF
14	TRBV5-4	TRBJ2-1	ASSLGWTGDDNEQF
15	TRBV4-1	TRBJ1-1	ASSQLGPLRGDTEAF
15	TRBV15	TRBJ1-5	ATSREGTGGFSQPQH
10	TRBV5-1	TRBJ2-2	ASSLGVPELF
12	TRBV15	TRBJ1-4	ATSSPATNEKLF
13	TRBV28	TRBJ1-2	ASSRDREIDYGYT
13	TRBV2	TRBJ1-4	ASSEQGRVNEKLF
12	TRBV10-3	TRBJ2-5	AISMGGLGETQY